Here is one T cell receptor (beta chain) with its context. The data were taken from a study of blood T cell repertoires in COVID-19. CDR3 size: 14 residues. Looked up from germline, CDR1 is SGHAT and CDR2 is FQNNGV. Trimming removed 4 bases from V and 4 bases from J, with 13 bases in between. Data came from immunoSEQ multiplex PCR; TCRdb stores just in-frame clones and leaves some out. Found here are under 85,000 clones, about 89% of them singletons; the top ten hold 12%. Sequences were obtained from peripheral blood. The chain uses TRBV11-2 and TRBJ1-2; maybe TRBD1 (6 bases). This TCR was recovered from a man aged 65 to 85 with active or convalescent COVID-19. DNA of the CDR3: TGTGCCAGCAGCTCCAGCGGACAGCGCTATGGCTACACCTTC. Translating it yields CASSSSGQRYGYTF.